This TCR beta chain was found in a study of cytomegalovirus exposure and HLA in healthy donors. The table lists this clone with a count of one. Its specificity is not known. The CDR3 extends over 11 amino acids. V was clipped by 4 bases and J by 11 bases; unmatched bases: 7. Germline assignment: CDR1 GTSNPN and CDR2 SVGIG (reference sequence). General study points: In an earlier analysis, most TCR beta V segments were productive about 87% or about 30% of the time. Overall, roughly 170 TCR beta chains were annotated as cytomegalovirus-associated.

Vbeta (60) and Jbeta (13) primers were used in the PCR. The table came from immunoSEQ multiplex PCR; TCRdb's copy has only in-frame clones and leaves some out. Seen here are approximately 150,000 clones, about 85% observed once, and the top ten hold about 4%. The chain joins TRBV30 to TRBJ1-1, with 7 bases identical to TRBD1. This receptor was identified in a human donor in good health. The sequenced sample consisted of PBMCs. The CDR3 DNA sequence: TGTGCCTGGATTGAGACAGGGCGGGCTTTCTTT. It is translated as CAWIETGRAFF.